This T cell receptor (beta chain) is from a study of T cell responses to AZD1222 COVID-19 vaccine. Measured with immunoSEQ multiplex PCR; TCRdb has only the in-frame clones, and not every one. Altogether under 200,000 clones are present, 87% being singletons, with the ten largest covering 2.5% to 3%. Trimming at V came to 2 bases and at J to 6 bases, leaving 7 bases not matched to a gene. CDR1 and CDR2 (germline): SGHTA, FQGTGA. The CDR3 runs to 15 residues. This clone was observed a handful of times. Here the sequenced sample was peripheral blood, taken on day 0 of MenACWY control vaccination. The sequence came from an adult in good health. J is TRBJ2-3 and V is TRBV7-3; TRBD2 agrees at 8 bases. As DNA, the CDR3 is TGTGCCAGCAGCTTATCTTTTAGCGGGGTGGATACGCAGTATTTT. Its translation is CASSLSFSGVDTQYF.